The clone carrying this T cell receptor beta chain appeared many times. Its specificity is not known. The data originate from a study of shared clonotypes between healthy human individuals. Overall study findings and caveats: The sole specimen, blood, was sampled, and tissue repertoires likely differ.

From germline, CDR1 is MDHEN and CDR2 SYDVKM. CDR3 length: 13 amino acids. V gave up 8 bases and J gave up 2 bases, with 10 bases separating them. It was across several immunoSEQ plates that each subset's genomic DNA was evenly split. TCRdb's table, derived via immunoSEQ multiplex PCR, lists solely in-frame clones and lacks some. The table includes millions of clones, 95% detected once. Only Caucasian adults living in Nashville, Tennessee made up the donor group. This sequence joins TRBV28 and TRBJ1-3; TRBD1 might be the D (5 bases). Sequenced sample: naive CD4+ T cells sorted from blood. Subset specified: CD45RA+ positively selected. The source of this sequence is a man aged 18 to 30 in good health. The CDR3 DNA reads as TGTGCCAGCGCCAGGGAGGCTGGAAACACCATATATTTT. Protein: CASAREAGNTIYF.